Each of the 9 T cell receptor beta chains below was sequenced from the same sample in a study of CD8+CD57+ T cells in acquired aplastic anemia (dated by TCRdb to the late 2010s). The instrument given in TCRdb is Illumina HiSeq 2000. Profiling of TCR beta VDJ combinations and CDR3 sequences used genomic DNA as the template. The public reads were run again by TCRdb, first through fastp at Q25 and then through MiXCR, and only productive beta chains were kept. Each CDR3 protein appears once, grouped with its most common genes and DNA. This sample comprises approximately 200,000 distinct CDR3 sequences, 64% of them detected only once. 46% of the sample is in the top ten clones. Sequenced input: sorted CD4+, CD8+, or CD8+CD57+ T cells (not recorded which) from PBMCs. These receptor sequences come from a human donor with severe aplastic anemia or a healthy control (not recorded which).

The rearrangement uses TRBV2 and TRBJ2-7; D gene unclear. Looked up from germline, CDR1 is SNHLY and CDR2 is FYNNEI. This CDR3 region has 13 residues. V was pared by 7 bases and J by 9 bases, with 19 bases between. The CDR3 sequence is CASTPWVVRGQYF. In DNA form, the CDR3 reads TGTGCCAGCACCCCCTGGGTGGTCCGCGGGCAGTACTTC.

This clonotype was seen a few times. V gene TRBV7-9 combines with J gene TRBJ2-7; unclear D gene. CDR3 length: 16 amino acids. Trimming pared 4 bases from V and 3 bases from J, leaving 19 bases between. Germline CDR1 and CDR2: SEHNR and FQNEAQ (reference sequence). The CDR3 nucleotides read TGTGCCAGCAGCTCGTACCCCGCTAGGCGCCACTACGAGCAGTACTTC. Translated: CASSSYPARRHYEQYF. Full variable domain (missing parts from reference TRBV7-9 and TRBJ2-7): DTGVSQNPRHKITKRGQNVTFRCDPISEHNRLYWYRQTLGQGPEFLTYFQNEAQLEKSRLLSDRFSAERPKGSFSTLEIQRTEQGDSAMYLCASSSYPARRHYEQYFGPGTRLTVT.

J is TRBJ1-2 and V is TRBV20-1, with D possibly being TRBD1 (5 bases). The CDR3 length is 13 residues. CDR1 DFQATT and CDR2 SNEGSKA come from the germline V gene (reference sequence). Trimming cost V 6 bases and J 8 bases, with 19 bases left between them. DNA for the CDR3: TGCAGTGCGGCCGGTGGGGGGGGGATAGGCTACACCTTC. Translation gives CSAAGGGGIGYTF.

The chain uses TRBV20-1 and TRBJ1-1; the match to TRBD1 covers 10 bases. The CDR3 consists of 16 residues. The junction had 14 bases not matched to a gene; V was cut back by 5 bases and J by 5 bases. Germline V gives CDR1 DFQATT, CDR2 SNEGSKA (reference sequence). The CDR3 DNA reads TGCAGTGCTGAAACCGGGACAGGGGTCTGGGGGACTGAAGCTTTCTTT. Translated, it gives CSAETGTGVWGTEAFF.

The chain couples TRBV7-8 to TRBJ1-1; D is unclear. V dropped 1 base and J dropped 6 bases, with 6 bases sitting between them. This CDR3 is 12 amino acids long. Germline CDR1 SGHVS, CDR2 FQNEAQ. CDR3 residues: CASSLGRPEAFF. CDR3 coding DNA: TGTGCCAGCAGCTTAGGGCGGCCTGAAGCTTTCTTT.

The chain uses TRBV7-2 and TRBJ2-7; D gene ambiguous. Germline values: CDR1 SGHTA, CDR2 FQGNSA. The CDR3 runs to 13 residues. The germline V and J ends were trimmed by 1 base and 0 bases, with 4 bases remaining between them. The CDR3 sequence is CASSLGHSYEQYF. The CDR3, as DNA: TGTGCCAGCAGCTTAGGCCACTCCTACGAGCAGTACTTC.

In the case of this clonotype: A read error may produce the germline difference seen at one junction end. V gene TRBV15 combines with J gene TRBJ2-7; 9 bases are a match to TRBD1. Germline-derived CDR1 and CDR2 are LNHNV and YYDKDF (reference sequence). The CDR3 is 14 residues long. CDR3 DNA sequence: TGTGTCACCAGCATCAGACAGGGGGGGAACGAGCAGTGCTTC. Translating it yields CVTSIRQGGNEQCF.

The rearrangement links TRBV7-6 to TRBJ2-5; 8 nucleotides align to TRBD1. The J call may be mistaken, given a closer DNA end match to TRBJ2-1. The CDR3 consists of 17 residues. Looked up from germline, CDR1 is SGHVS and CDR2 is FNYEAQ. As DNA, the CDR3 is TGTGCCAGCAGCTTAGAAAGGGACAGGAGCTCCTACAATGAGCAGTTCTTC. It encodes CASSLERDRSSYNEQFF.

This clonotype was found once. The rearrangement joins TRBV5-5 to TRBJ1-1; D is uncertain. Deletions cut 2 bases from V and 3 bases from J, with 11 bases between. This CDR3 is built from 14 residues. The V gene's germline CDR1 is SGHKS and CDR2 YYEKEE (reference sequence). The CDR3 nucleotides read TGTGCCAGCAGCTTCGGACTGAGGGACACTGAAGCTTTCTTT. This encodes CASSFGLRDTEAFF.